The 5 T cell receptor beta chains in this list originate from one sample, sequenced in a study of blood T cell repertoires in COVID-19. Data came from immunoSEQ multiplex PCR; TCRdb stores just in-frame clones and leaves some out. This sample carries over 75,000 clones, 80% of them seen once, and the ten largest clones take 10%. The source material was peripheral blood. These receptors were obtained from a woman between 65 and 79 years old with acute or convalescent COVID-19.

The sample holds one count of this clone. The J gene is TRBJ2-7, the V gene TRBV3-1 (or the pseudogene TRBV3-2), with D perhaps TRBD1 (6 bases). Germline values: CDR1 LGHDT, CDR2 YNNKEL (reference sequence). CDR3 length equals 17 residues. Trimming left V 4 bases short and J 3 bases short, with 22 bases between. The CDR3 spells CASSLRPDRFSSYEQYF. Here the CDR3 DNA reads TGTGCCAGCAGCCTTCGACCAGACAGGTTCTCAAGCTACGAGCAGTACTTC.

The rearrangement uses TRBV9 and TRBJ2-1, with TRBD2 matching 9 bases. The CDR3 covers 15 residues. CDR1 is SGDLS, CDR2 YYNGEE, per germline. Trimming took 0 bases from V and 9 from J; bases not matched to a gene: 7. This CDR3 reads CASSVAPSGDGEQFF. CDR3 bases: TGTGCCAGCAGCGTAGCGCCTAGCGGGGACGGTGAGCAGTTCTTC.

The CDR3 reads CASSFGRGITGELFF. The CDR3 coding sequence is TGTGCCAGCAGTTTTGGCAGGGGGATCACCGGGGAGCTGTTTTTT. V usage is TRBV28 and J usage is TRBJ2-2; TRBD1 matches 7 bases. The J segment lost 4 bases and the V segment lost 3 bases, leaving 5 bases of the junction unmatched. The CDR3 contains 15 residues. Germline CDR1 is MDHEN and CDR2 is SYDVKM.

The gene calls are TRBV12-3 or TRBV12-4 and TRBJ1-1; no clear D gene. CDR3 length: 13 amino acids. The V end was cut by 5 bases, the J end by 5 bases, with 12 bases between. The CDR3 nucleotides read TGTGCCAGCAGTGGATCAGGTATTACTGAAGCTTTCTTT. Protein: CASSGSGITEAFF.

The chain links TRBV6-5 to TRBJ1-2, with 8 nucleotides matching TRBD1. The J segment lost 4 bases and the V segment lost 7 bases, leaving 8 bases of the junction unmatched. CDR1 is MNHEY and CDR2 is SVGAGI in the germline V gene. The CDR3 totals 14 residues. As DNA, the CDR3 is TGTGCCAGCAAAACACAGGGGGGACTCTATGGCTACACCTTC. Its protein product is CASKTQGGLYGYTF.